Below, 5 T cell receptor beta chains from the same sample are listed, as sequenced in a study of blood T cell repertoires in COVID-19. The table came from immunoSEQ multiplex PCR; TCRdb's copy has only in-frame clones and leaves some out. The sample lists 350,000 to 550,000 clones; approximately 90% were seen once. The sequencing sample was made of PBMCs or T cells enriched from blood (not recorded which). These receptors were collected from a man aged 25 to 40 who had recovered from COVID-19.

V and J are TRBV20-1 and TRBJ1-2, with D uncertain. Germline V CDR1 and CDR2: DFQATT, SNEGSKA (reference sequence). V shed 6 bases and J shed 7 bases, with 12 bases lying between them. The CDR3 length is 11 residues. CDR3 in DNA: TGCAGTGCCCTACAATACAGTGGCTACACCTTC. It codes for CSALQYSGYTF.

The V call is TRBV28, the J call TRBJ2-3; TRBD2 is a possible D gene (6 bases). Germline V lookup: CDR1 MDHEN, CDR2 SYDVKM. The CDR3 is 15 amino acids. The ends were cut back, 6 bases at V and 3 bases at J, with 16 bases in the middle. CDR3 sequence: CASSAPAGRTDTQYF. The CDR3 DNA reads as TGTGCCAGCAGCGCCCCTGCGGGGCGAACAGATACGCAGTATTTT.

This chain joins TRBV10-3 and TRBJ1-3, with no clear D. V gave up 2 bases and J gave up 4 bases, with 3 bases separating them. The V gene's germline CDR1 is ENHRY and CDR2 SYGVKD. The CDR3 consists of 12 residues. The CDR3 DNA reads as TGTGCCATCAGTGAGCCGGGAAACACCATATATTTT. Its translation is CAISEPGNTIYF.

The rearrangement uses TRBV19 and TRBJ2-2; 9 nucleotides align to TRBD2. The CDR3 is 15 amino acids. Per germline, CDR1 LNHDA and CDR2 SQIVND (reference sequence). The J segment lost 4 bases and the V segment lost 6 bases, leaving 6 bases of the junction unmatched. The CDR3 DNA reads as TGTGCCAGTAGGGGGGTAGCGGGAGTCACCGGGGAGCTGTTTTTT. Its translation is CASRGVAGVTGELFF.

The J gene is TRBJ1-5, the V gene TRBV2; the match to TRBD1 covers 9 bases. Germline-derived CDR1 and CDR2 are SNHLY and FYNNEI. The CDR3 totals 15 residues. The trim removed 8 bases at V and 3 bases at J, leaving 8 bases unmatched. The CDR3 sequence: CASRDRDWNNQPQHF. The CDR3 DNA follows: TGTGCCAGCCGGGACAGGGACTGGAACAATCAGCCCCAGCATTTT. The full variable domain, its missing parts supplied by reference TRBV2 and TRBJ1-5, is EPEVTQTPSHQVTQMGQEVILRCVPISNHLYFYWYRQILGQKVEFLVSFYNNEISEKSEIFDDQFSVERPDGSNFTLKIRSTKLEDSAMYFCASRDRDWNNQPQHFGDGTRLSIL.